The next 15 T cell receptor beta chains were all read from a single sample in a study of cytomegalovirus exposure and HLA in healthy donors. PCR employed 60 Vbeta and 13 Jbeta primers. Measured with immunoSEQ multiplex PCR; TCRdb has only the in-frame clones, and not every one. This table has roughly 130,000 clones, 60% to 85% appearing once. Sequencing was performed on PBMCs. The receptors come from a male donor in good health and CMV-seropositive.

This chain joins TRBV2 and TRBJ2-1; no clear D gene. Deletions cut 5 bases from V and 6 bases from J, with 14 bases between. This CDR3 has 14 amino acids. Germline CDR1 reads SNHLY; CDR2 reads FYNNEI. The CDR3 sequence: CASSPRVAANEQFF. The CDR3 DNA follows: TGTGCCAGCAGTCCCCGGGTCGCAGCCAATGAGCAGTTCTTC.

In this sample, this clone turned up once. This chain links TRBV6-5 with TRBJ2-7, with D tentatively TRBD1 (6 bases). There are 14 residues in the CDR3. V shed 0 bases and J shed 5 bases, with 11 bases lying between them. Looked up from germline, CDR1 is MNHEY and CDR2 is SVGAGI. The CDR3 protein is CASSYSIQGDEQYF. As DNA, the CDR3 is TGTGCCAGCAGTTACTCGATACAGGGCGACGAGCAGTACTTC.

A note on this clone: The sample holds other DNA sequences that translate to the same CDR3. V gene TRBV5-6 combines with J gene TRBJ2-5, with 7 bases matching TRBD1. Germline V gives CDR1 SGHDT, CDR2 YYEEEE. The CDR3 totals 16 residues. V was clipped by 0 bases and J by 5 bases; unmatched bases: 10. CDR3 nucleotides: TGTGCCAGCAGCTTGGCCGGCCAGGGGGAACAGGAGACCCAGTACTTC. Translated, it gives CASSLAGQGEQETQYF.

This clone is a singleton in its sample. CDR3 loop: CASSKDREETQYF. CDR3 bases: TGTGCCAGTAGTAAGGACAGGGAAGAGACCCAGTACTTC. V usage is TRBV19 and J usage is TRBJ2-5; 8 bases align to TRBD1. Germline-derived CDR1 and CDR2 are LNHDA and SQIVND (reference sequence). The CDR3 contains 13 residues. Germline trimming cut 4 bases from V and 3 bases from J; bases unmatched to any gene: 1. The entire variable domain, with the rest obtained from reference TRBV19 and TRBJ2-5, is as follows: DGGITQSPKYLFRKEGQNVTLSCEQNLNHDAMYWYRQDPGQGLRLIYYSQIVNDFQKGDIAEGYSVSREKKESFPLTVTSAQKNPTAFYLCASSKDREETQYFGPGTRLLVL.

This clone was found a few times. The chain joins TRBV28 to TRBJ1-1; D possibly corresponds to TRBD1 (6 bases). Deletions cut 6 bases from V and 8 bases from J, with 10 bases between. Germline V gene data show CDR1 as MDHEN and CDR2 as SYDVKM. This CDR3 spans 11 amino acids. DNA of the CDR3: TGTGCCAGCAGGTCGACAGGAGAAGCTTTCTTT. Its protein is CASRSTGEAFF.

The chain links TRBV14 to TRBJ1-1; unclear D gene. The CDR3 is made up of 13 amino acids. V dropped 5 bases and J dropped 1 base, with 8 bases sitting between them. Germline V gives CDR1 SGHDN, CDR2 FVKESK. This CDR3 is CASSAIRNTEAFF. CDR3 nucleotide sequence: TGTGCCAGCAGCGCTATACGGAACACTGAAGCTTTCTTT.

The count of this clone is one. The J gene is TRBJ2-7, the V gene TRBV27; D possibly corresponds to TRBD1 (6 bases). Germline V gene data show CDR1 as MNHEY and CDR2 as SMNVEV (reference sequence). CDR3 length equals 14 residues. Trimming took 2 bases from V and 5 from J, leaving 13 bases between them. The CDR3 is CASSLAFGGNEQYF. CDR3 DNA sequence: TGTGCCAGCAGTTTAGCTTTTGGGGGCAACGAGCAGTACTTC.

The chain employs TRBV28 and TRBJ1-4; D remains ambiguous. This CDR3 has 15 residues. V was cut by 7 bases and J by 1 base, with 13 bases left in between. Germline CDR1 MDHEN, CDR2 SYDVKM. As DNA, the CDR3 is TGTGCCAGCATCCCCGCGGGGAGAACTAATGAAAAACTGTTTTTT. Amino acid sequence: CASIPAGRTNEKLFF.

The chain combines TRBV5-6 with TRBJ2-7; TRBD1 agrees at 10 bases. J was trimmed by 6 bases and V by 1 base; bases with no gene match: 10. Germline V gene sequence: CDR1 SGHDT, CDR2 YYEEEE. The CDR3 covers 16 residues. In DNA form, the CDR3 reads TGTGCCAGCAGCTTGAGAGGCGTGACAGGGGGCCTCGAGCAGTACTTC. The encoded protein is CASSLRGVTGGLEQYF.

The chain uses TRBV30 and TRBJ2-1, with unresolved D. V dropped 3 bases and J dropped 7 bases, with 13 bases sitting between them. The germline CDR1 and CDR2 sequences are GTSNPN and SVGIG (reference sequence). The CDR3 covers 13 residues. Here the CDR3 DNA reads TGTGCCTGGAGAGGAGAAGACCCAAATGAGCAGTTCTTC. Amino acids: CAWRGEDPNEQFF.

The rearrangement links TRBV30 to TRBJ2-1, with a possible D match to TRBD2 (6 bases). V was pared by 4 bases and J by 0 bases, with 31 bases between. The CDR3 sequence is 21 residues long. In germline, CDR1 is GTSNPN, CDR2 SVGIG (reference sequence). CDR3 sequence reads: CAWIIQDLYSGARSSYNEQFF. The CDR3 DNA reads as TGTGCCTGGATCATTCAGGACCTTTATTCGGGAGCAAGAAGCTCCTACAATGAGCAGTTCTTC.

This chain uses TRBV9 with TRBJ2-7; 9 bases align to TRBD1. V gave up 7 bases and J gave up 0 bases; unmatched junction bases: 5. This CDR3 spans 14 amino acids. Per the germline V gene, CDR1 is SGDLS and CDR2 is YYNGEE. In nucleotides, the CDR3 is TGTGCCAGCGGCAGGACAGGGGACTCCTACGAGCAGTACTTC. Its protein product is CASGRTGDSYEQYF.

The genes are TRBV19 and TRBJ1-2; no clear D gene. V was shortened by 1 base and J by 8 bases, with 14 bases between the two germline ends. The CDR3 extends over 14 amino acids. Per germline, CDR1 LNHDA and CDR2 SQIVND (reference sequence). The CDR3 protein is CASSIGWQPGGYTF. CDR3 nucleotide sequence: TGTGCCAGTAGTATAGGATGGCAACCGGGAGGCTACACCTTC.

V usage is TRBV2 and J usage is TRBJ1-1, with D unclear. Germline assignment: CDR1 SNHLY and CDR2 FYNNEI. The CDR3 loop spans 10 amino acids. With 8 bases removed from V and 5 bases from J, the gap between germline ends came to 6 bases. The CDR3 sequence: CASERTEAFF. The CDR3 nucleotides read TGTGCCAGCGAGAGGACTGAAGCTTTCTTT.

This chain links TRBV29-1 with TRBJ1-2; the match to TRBD1 covers 9 bases. The CDR3 runs 13 residues. Trimming at V came to 7 bases and at J to 6 bases, leaving 9 bases not matched to a gene. The V gene's germline CDR1 is SQVTM and CDR2 ANQGSEA. CDR3 bases: TGCAGCGCACCCACCGGGACAGGGAATGGCTACACCTTC. Its translation: CSAPTGTGNGYTF. Full variable domain (outside the CDR3, taken from reference TRBV29-1 and TRBJ1-2): SAVISQKPSRDICQRGTSLTIQCQVDSQVTMMFWYRQQPGQSLTLIATANQGSEATYESGFVIDKFPISRPNLTFSTLTVSNMSPEDSSIYLCSAPTGTGNGYTFGSGTRLTVV.